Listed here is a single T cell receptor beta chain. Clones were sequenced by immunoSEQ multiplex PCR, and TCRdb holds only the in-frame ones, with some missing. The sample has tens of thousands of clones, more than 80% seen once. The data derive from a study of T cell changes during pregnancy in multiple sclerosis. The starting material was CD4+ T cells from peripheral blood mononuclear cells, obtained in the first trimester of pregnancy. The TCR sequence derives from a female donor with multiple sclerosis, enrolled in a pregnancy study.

The CDR3 nucleotides are TGTGCCAGCAGTTCAACTACAGGGATAGCTTTCTTT. Amino acids: CASSSTTGIAFF. The chain links TRBV28 to TRBJ1-1, with D perhaps matching TRBD1 (6 bases). In germline, CDR1 is MDHEN, CDR2 SYDVKM. The CDR3 length is 12 residues. Deletions cut 4 bases from V and 10 bases from J, with 13 bases between. The full variable domain, completed using reference TRBV28 and TRBJ1-1, is DVKVTQSSRYLVKRTGEKVFLECVQDMDHENMFWYRQDPGLGLRLIYFSYDVKMKEKGDIPEGYSVSREKKERFSLILESASTNQTSMYLCASSSTTGIAFFGQGTRLTVV.